The clone carrying this T cell receptor (beta chain) occurred many times. The antigen remains undetermined. This sample stems from a study of T cells in localized non-small cell lung cancer. Overall study findings and caveats: In uninvolved adjacent lung, T cell clonality reached its highest value, exceeding tumor. Analysis by sequencing included only one tumor region, so heterogeneity remains possible. There were a median roughly 60 of the top 100 tumor clones appearing in adjacent lung.

Sequencing was performed with immunoSEQ multiplex PCR; in TCRdb, only in-frame clones are kept and a portion is missing. Of around 54,000 clones listed, roughly 88% were seen once; the top ten hold about 20%. This clonotype originated in a male donor at least 60 years old with stage III squamous cell lung carcinoma. The sample in question was peripheral blood, obtained before any cancer treatment.

Here the CDR3 DNA reads TGTGCCAGCAGCCCCGGGACAGGGCGGGGGTACGAGCAGTACTTC. Translation gives CASSPGTGRGYEQYF. This chain connects TRBV11-2 to TRBJ2-7; 9 bases agree with TRBD1. From germline, CDR1 is SGHAT and CDR2 FQNNGV. There are 15 residues in the CDR3. J was trimmed by 4 bases and V by 5 bases; bases with no gene match: 9.